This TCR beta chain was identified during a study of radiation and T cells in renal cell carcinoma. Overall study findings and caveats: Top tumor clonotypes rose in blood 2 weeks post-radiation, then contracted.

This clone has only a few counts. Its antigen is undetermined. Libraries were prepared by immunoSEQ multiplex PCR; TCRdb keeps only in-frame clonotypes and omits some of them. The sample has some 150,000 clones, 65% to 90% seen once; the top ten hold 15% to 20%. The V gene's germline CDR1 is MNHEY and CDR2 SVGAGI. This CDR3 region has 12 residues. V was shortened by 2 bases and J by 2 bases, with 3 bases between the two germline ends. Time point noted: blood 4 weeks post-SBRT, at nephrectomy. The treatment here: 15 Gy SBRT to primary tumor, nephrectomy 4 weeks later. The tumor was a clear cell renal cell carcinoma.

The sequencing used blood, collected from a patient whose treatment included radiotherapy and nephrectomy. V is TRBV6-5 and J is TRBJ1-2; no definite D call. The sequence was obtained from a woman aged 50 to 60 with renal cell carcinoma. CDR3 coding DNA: TGTGCCAGCAGTTACGGGAACTATGGCTACACCTTC. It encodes CASSYGNYGYTF.